Sequencing of this TCR beta chain was carried out in a study of T cells in Graves' hyperthyroidism and ophthalmopathy. Amplified TCR beta CDR3 regions derived from RNA transcripts. HTBI primers were employed in a first-round RT-PCR of the TCR CDR3. From the multiplex PCR reads, TCRdb called clonotypes with MiXCR, one entry per CDR3 protein. The repertoire includes hundreds of thousands of distinct CDR3 sequences, roughly 14% of them detected once, and around 4.5% sits in the top ten. This clonotype was found a few times. Its target is not known. Study-wide points: Expanded thyroid clonotypes (above 0.001) were mostly also found in blood.

Cells are PBMCs isolated from around 9.4 ml of fresh blood. Sequencing was done on a sample of blood. This TCR came from a woman aged 40 to 55 with Graves' ophthalmopathy.

CDR3 nucleotides: TGTGCCAGCTCACCACAGAGAGATGAAAAACTGTTTTTT. Protein sequence: CASSPQRDEKLFF. The chain uses TRBV18 and TRBJ1-4; D call uncertain. V lost 1 base to trimming and J lost 6 bases, with 6 bases between them. In germline, CDR1 is KGHSH, CDR2 LQKENI. The CDR3 extends over 13 amino acids. Looking up the rest from reference TRBV18 and TRBJ1-4 gives the full variable domain: NAGVMQNPRHLVRRRGQEARLRCSPMKGHSHVYWYRQLPEEGLKFMVYLQKENIIDESGMPKERFSAEFPKEGPSILRIQQVVRGDSAAYFCASSPQRDEKLFFGSGTQLSVL.